The clone carrying this T cell receptor (beta chain) turned up a few times. The repertoire was sequenced with immunoSEQ multiplex PCR; TCRdb's copy has only in-frame clones and lacks some. The sample carries over a million clones, 75% to 85% recorded once. The sample is drawn from a study of shared clonotypes between healthy human individuals. Germline loops: CDR1 LGHNA, CDR2 YNFKEQ. This CDR3 contains 15 residues. Trimming shortened V by 0 bases and J by 5 bases, and 13 bases separated the two germline ends. The sample comprised memory CD4+ T cells from PBMCs. Subset given: CD45RA-negative fraction. The V and J genes are TRBV4-2 and TRBJ1-2, with D perhaps TRBD1 (5 bases). This clonotype was sampled from a man aged 18 to 30 in good health. Some clones in this sample may be carry-over from other donors' samples. Here the CDR3 DNA reads TGTGCCAGCAGCCAAGAACGCCAGGGTGGTTATGGCTACACCTTC. Its translation is CASSQERQGGYGYTF.